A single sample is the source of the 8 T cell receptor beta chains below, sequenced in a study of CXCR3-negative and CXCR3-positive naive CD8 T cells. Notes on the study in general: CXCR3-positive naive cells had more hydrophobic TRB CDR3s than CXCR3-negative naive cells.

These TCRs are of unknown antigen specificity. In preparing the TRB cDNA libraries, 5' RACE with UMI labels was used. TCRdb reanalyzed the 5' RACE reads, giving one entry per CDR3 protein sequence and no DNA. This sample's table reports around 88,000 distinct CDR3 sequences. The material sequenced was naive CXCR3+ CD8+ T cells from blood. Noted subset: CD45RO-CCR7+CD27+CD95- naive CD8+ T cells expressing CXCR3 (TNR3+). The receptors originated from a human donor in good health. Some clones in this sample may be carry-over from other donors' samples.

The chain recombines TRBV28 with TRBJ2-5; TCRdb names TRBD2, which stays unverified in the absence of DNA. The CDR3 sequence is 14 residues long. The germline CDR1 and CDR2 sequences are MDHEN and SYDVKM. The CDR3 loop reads CASQKRGEQETQYF.

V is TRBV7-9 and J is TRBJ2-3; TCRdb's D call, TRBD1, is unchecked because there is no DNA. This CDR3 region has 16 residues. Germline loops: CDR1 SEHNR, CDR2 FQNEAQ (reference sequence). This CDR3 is CASGGAAEYYTDTQYF.

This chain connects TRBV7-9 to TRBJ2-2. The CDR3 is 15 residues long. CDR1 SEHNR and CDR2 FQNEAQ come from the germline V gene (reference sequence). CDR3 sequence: CASSLTGSVTGELFF.

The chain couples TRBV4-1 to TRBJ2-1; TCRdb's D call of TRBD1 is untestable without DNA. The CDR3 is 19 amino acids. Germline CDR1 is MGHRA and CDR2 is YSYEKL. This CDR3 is CASSPRYGPLGTGYNEQFF.

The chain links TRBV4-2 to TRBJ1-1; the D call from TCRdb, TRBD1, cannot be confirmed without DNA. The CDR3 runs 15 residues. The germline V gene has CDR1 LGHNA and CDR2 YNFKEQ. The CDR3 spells CASSEDRGVNTEAFF.

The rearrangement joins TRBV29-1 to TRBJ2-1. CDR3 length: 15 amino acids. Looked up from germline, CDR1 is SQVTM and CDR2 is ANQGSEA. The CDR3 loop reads CSVESITSSYNEQFF.

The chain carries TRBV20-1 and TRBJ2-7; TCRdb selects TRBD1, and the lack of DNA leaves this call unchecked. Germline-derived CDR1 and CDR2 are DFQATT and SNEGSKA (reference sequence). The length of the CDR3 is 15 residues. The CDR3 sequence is CSARDLGRGGYEQYF.

The CDR3 region is CASSSSRNNEQFF. The chain links TRBV7-6 to TRBJ2-1. CDR3 length equals 13 residues. Per the germline V gene, CDR1 is SGHVS and CDR2 is FNYEAQ.